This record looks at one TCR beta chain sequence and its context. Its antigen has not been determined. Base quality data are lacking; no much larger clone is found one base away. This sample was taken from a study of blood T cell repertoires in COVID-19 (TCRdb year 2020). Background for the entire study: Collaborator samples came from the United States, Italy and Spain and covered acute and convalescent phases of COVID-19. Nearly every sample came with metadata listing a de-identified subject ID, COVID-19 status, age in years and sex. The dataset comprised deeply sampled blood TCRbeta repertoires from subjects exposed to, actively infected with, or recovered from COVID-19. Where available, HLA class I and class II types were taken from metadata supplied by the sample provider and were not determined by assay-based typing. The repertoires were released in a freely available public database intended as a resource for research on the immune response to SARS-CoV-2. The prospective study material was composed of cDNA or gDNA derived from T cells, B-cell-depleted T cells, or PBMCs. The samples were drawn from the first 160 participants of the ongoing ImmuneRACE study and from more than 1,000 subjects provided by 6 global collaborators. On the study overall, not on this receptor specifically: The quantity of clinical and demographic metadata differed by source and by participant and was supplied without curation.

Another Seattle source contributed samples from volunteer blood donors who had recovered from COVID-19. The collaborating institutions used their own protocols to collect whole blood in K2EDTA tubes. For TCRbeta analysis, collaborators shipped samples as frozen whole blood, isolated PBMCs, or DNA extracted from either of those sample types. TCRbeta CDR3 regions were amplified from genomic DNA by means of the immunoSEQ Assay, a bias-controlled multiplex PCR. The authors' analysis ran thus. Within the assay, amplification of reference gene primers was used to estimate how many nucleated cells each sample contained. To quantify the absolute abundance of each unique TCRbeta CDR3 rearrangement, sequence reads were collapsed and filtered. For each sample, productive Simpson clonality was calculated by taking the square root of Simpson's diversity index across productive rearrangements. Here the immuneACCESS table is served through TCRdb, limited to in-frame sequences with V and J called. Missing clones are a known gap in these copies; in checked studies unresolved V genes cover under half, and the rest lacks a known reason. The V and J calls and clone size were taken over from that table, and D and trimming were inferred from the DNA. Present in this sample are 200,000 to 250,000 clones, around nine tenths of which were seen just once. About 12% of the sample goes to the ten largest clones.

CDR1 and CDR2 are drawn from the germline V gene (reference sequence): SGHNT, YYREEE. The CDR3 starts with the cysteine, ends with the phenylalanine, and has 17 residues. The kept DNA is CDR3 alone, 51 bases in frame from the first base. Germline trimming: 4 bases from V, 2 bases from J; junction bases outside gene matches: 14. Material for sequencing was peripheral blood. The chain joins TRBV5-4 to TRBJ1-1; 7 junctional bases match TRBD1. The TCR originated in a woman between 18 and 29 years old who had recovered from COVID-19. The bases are TGTGCCAGCAGCAAGGACCGGACAGGCCGACTTAACACTGAAGCTTTCTTT. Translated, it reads CASSKDRTGRLNTEAFF. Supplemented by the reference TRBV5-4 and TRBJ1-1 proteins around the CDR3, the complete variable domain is ETGVTQSPTHLIKTRGQQVTLRCSSQSGHNTVSWYQQALGQGPQFIFQYYREEENGRGNFPPRFSGLQFPNYSSELNVNALELDDSALYLCASSKDRTGRLNTEAFFGQGTRLTVV.